A selection of T cell receptor beta chains follows, all from one sample in a study of blood T cell repertoires in COVID-19. TCRdb's table, derived via immunoSEQ multiplex PCR, lists solely in-frame clones and lacks some. The table records about 120,000 clones, 88% of them present only once. Sequencing input: peripheral blood. These TCRs come from a man aged 50-59 years with acute or convalescent COVID-19. CDR3s include the opening cysteine and the closing phenylalanine or tryptophan. Fields, in order: V gene, J gene, clone size, D gene, CDR3 DNA, CDR3 protein. The D gene is left open where the match is weak. Clone size is not always given. Where it is, it says once, few, many or a class for expanded clones.

TRBV5-4	TRBJ2-1	.	.	TGTGCCAGCGGTCGGGGATACAATGAGCAGTTCTTC	CASGRGYNEQFF
TRBV9	TRBJ2-1	.	TRBD2	TGTGCCAGCACCTGGACTAGCGGGGCCTACAATGAGCAGTTCTTC	CASTWTSGAYNEQFF
TRBV6-1	TRBJ1-5	.	TRBD1	TGTGCCAGCAGTGAAGCTTCGTGGACAGGGATTCAGCCCCAGCATTTT	CASSEASWTGIQPQHF
TRBV9	TRBJ2-1	.	TRBD2	TGTGCCAGCAGCGAAATGACTAGCGGGAGATTCAATGAGCAGTTCTTC	CASSEMTSGRFNEQFF
TRBV4-1	TRBJ1-2	.	.	TGCGCCAGCGCGGAACGGTCCGCGGGTGGCTACACCTTC	CASAERSAGGYTF
TRBV10-1	TRBJ2-2	.	TRBD1	TGCGCCAGCCGTGGGACAGGTGATGGTGGGGAGCTGTTTTTT	CASRGTGDGGELFF
TRBV11-2	TRBJ1-5	.	.	TGTGCCAGCAGCTCCGCACCGGGGGTTCCACTTCCTATAAATCAGCCCCAGCATTTT	CASSSAPGVPLPINQPQHF
TRBV3-1/TRBV3-2	TRBJ1-4	few	.	TGTGCCAGCAGCCAAGGCGCGGCCTCAACTAATGAAAAACTGTTTTTT	CASSQGAASTNEKLFF
TRBV3-1/TRBV3-2	TRBJ1-6	.	.	TGTGCCAGCGCTGGGGGCTTGGGTTCACCCCTCCACTTT	CASAGGLGSPLHF
TRBV4-2	TRBJ2-5	.	TRBD2	TGTGCCAGCAGCCAGGAAACTAGCGGGAGGTTCCAAGAGACCCAGTACTTC	CASSQETSGRFQETQYF
TRBV5-1	TRBJ2-7	.	.	TGCGCCAGCACTTCTAACGTTCTCGAGCAGTACTTC	CASTSNVLEQYF
TRBV5-4	TRBJ2-2	.	.	TGTGCCAGCAGCCCCCAGGTCCCCCTCGGGGAGCTGTTTTTT	CASSPQVPLGELFF
TRBV5-1	TRBJ1-1	.	.	TGCGCCAGCAGCCCGACGAGGGGGTACGGGACTGAAGCTTTCTTT	CASSPTRGYGTEAFF
TRBV3-1/TRBV3-2	TRBJ1-5	few	TRBD1	TGTGCCAGCAGCCACTCGGACAGGGGGCTGCGTGTTCCTCAGCCCCAGCATTTT	CASSHSDRGLRVPQPQHF
TRBV2	TRBJ1-5	.	TRBD1	TGTGCCAGCAGCCCCGACAGGGTTCAGCCCCAGCATTTT	CASSPDRVQPQHF
TRBV12-5	TRBJ1-5	.	TRBD1	TGTGCTAGTGCCCGGACAGGGTACAATCAGCCCCAGCATTTT	CASARTGYNQPQHF
TRBV28	TRBJ1-1	.	.	TGTGCCAGCAGTTTTTCCCAGGGGCAGCGGACTGAAGCTTTCTTT	CASSFSQGQRTEAFF